This TCR beta chain was found in a study of blood T cell repertoires in COVID-19. About the study: From the United States, Italy and Spain came samples of acute and convalescent COVID-19. From T cells, B-cell-depleted T cells, or PBMCs came the material, which was cDNA or gDNA.

V was shortened by 4 bases and J by 6 bases, with 13 bases between the two germline ends. This CDR3 is 14 amino acids long. CDR1 is SNHLY and CDR2 is FYNNEI in the germline V gene. In the source study's methods: Reference gene primer amplification yielded estimated nucleated cell counts. Here immunoSEQ multiplex PCR was the method, and the copy in TCRdb shows in-frame clones only, minus some. V, J and clone size are taken as reported in that table, and D and trimming were inferred from the DNA itself. Among roughly 160,000 clones, around 82% were seen once, and the ten largest hold roughly 2%. V gene TRBV2 combines with J gene TRBJ2-1, with D perhaps matching TRBD1 (5 bases). Sequenced material: peripheral blood. The TCR was taken from a woman aged 80 or over with acute or convalescent COVID-19. The CDR3 sequence is CASSVTRQSNEQFF. The CDR3 DNA reads as TGTGCCAGCAGTGTAACGCGACAGTCCAATGAGCAGTTCTTC.